This T cell receptor beta chain was found in a study of OX40 agonist ivuxolimab in advanced cancers. Study information: Dose-escalation patients suffered from hepatocellular carcinoma, melanoma, renal cell or head and neck cancer.

This table comes from immunoSEQ multiplex PCR, and its TCRdb copy is limited to in-frame clones, with some not included. The data hold 70,000 or so clones, with more than 70% observed a single time. This clone was seen once. Between the trimmed V and J ends, which lost 4 bases and 0 bases, there was a span of 10 bases. This CDR3 comprises 15 residues. CDR1 LGHNA and CDR2 YNFKEQ come from the germline V gene. This chain links TRBV4-2 with TRBJ1-3, with D unclear. Here the sequenced sample was CD4+ or CD8+ T cells sorted from blood, taken in a trial of the OX40 agonist ivuxolimab. The TCR comes from an adult with an advanced solid tumor such as melanoma, head and neck, liver or kidney cancer. The CDR3 loop is CASSLGFGSGNTIYF. The CDR3 DNA reads TGTGCCAGCAGCCTAGGCTTTGGCTCTGGAAACACCATATATTTT.